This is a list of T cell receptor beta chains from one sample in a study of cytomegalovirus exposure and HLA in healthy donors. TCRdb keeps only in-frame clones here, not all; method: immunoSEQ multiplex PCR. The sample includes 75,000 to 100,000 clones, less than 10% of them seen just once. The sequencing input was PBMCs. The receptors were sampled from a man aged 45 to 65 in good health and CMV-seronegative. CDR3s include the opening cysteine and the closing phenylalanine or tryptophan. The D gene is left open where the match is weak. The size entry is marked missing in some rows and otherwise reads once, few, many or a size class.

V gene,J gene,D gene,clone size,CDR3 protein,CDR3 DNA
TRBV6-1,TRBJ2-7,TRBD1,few,CASSVRTGGRNEQYF,TGTGCCAGCAGTGTAAGGACAGGGGGACGTAACGAGCAGTACTTC
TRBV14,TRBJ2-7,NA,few,CASSQDLGAYEQYF,TGTGCCAGCAGCCAAGATCTGGGAGCCTACGAGCAGTACTTC
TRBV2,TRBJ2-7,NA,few,CASSDGGLYEQYF,TGTGCCAGCAGTGACGGGGGGCTCTACGAGCAGTACTTC
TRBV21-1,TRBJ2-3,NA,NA,CASSKTSRTDTQYF,TGTGCCAGCAGTAAGACTAGCAGAACAGATACGCAGTATTTT
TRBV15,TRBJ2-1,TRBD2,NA,CATSSPSSGPAYNEQFF,TGTGCCACCAGCAGTCCTTCTAGCGGGCCTGCCTACAATGAGCAGTTCTTC
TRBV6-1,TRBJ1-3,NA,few,CASAYDSGNTIYF,TGTGCCAGCGCCTATGACTCTGGAAACACCATATATTTT
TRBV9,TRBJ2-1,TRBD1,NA,CASSPHRGNEQFF,TGTGCCAGCAGCCCTCACAGGGGCAATGAGCAGTTCTTC
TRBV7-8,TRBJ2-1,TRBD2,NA,CACGGSSYNEQFF,TGTGCCTGCGGGGGGAGCTCCTACAATGAGCAGTTCTTC
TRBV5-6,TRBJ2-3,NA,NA,CASSLLSSQANTQYF,TGTGCCAGCAGCTTGTTATCATCTCAGGCGAATACGCAGTATTTT
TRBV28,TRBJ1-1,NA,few,CASGMTGLLTEAFF,TGTGCCAGCGGGATGACAGGTCTCCTCACTGAAGCTTTCTTT
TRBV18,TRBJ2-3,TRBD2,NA,CASSPGGRDTQYF,TGTGCCAGCTCCCCGGGGGGGCGCGATACGCAGTATTTT
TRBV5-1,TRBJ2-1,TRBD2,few,CASSLAGTTLYNEQFF,TGCGCCAGCAGCTTAGCCGGGACTACCCTCTACAATGAGCAGTTCTTC
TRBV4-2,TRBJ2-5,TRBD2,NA,CASSQSAAGGGETQYF,TGTGCCAGCAGCCAGTCGGCAGCGGGAGGGGGGGAGACCCAGTACTTC
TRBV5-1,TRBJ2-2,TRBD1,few,CASSKGAGVTGELFF,TGCGCCAGCTCTAAGGGGGCAGGGGTCACCGGGGAGCTGTTTTTT
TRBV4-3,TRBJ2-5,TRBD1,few,CASSQDEGTGKETQYF,TGCGCCAGCAGCCAAGATGAGGGGACAGGGAAAGAGACCCAGTACTTC
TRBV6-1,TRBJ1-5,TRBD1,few,CATELDRANQPQHF,TGTGCCACCGAACTCGACAGGGCCAATCAGCCCCAGCATTTT
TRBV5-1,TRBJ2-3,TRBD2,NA,CASSLVGGRSDTQYF,TGCGCCAGCAGCTTGGTGGGAGGGCGATCAGATACGCAGTATTTT
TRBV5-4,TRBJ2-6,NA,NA,CASSLEGGNSGANVLTF,TGTGCCAGCAGCTTGGAAGGGGGTAACTCTGGGGCCAACGTCCTGACTTTC
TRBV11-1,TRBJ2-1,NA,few,CASSPRDSLRSEQFF,TGTGCCAGCAGCCCCCGGGACTCCCTTCGGAGTGAGCAGTTCTTC
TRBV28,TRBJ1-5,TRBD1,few,CASRAQGDYSNQPQHF,TGTGCCAGCAGGGCACAGGGGGATTATAGCAATCAGCCCCAGCATTTT
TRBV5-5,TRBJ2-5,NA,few,CASSLLRTTETQYF,TGTGCCAGCAGCCTGCTACGGACAACAGAGACCCAGTACTTC
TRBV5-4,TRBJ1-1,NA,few,CASSFNRDQPSEAFF,TGTGCCAGCAGCTTCAACAGGGACCAGCCCTCTGAAGCTTTCTTT